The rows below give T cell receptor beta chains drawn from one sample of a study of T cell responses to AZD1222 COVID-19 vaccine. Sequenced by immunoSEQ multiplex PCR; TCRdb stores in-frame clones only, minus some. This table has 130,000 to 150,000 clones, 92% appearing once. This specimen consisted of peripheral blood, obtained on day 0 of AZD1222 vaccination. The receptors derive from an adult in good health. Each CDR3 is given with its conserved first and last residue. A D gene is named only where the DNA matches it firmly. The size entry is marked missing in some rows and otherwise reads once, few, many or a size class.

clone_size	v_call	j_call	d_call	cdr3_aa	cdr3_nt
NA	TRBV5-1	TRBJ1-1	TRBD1	CASRDRSLNTEAFF	TGCGCCAGCAGGGACAGGAGCCTGAACACTGAAGCTTTCTTT
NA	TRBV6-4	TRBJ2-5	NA	CASSDSSRASADQETQYF	TGTGCCAGCAGTGACTCGAGTCGGGCTAGCGCCGACCAAGAGACCCAGTACTTC
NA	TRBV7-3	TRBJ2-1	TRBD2	CASSLTTSGYNEQFF	TGTGCCAGCAGCTTGACTACTAGCGGATACAATGAGCAGTTCTTC
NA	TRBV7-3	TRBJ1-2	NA	CASSLTRSANYGYTF	TGTGCCAGCAGCTTAACCAGGTCCGCTAACTATGGCTACACCTTC
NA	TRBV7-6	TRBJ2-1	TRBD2	CASSLGGGRALGEQFF	TGTGCCAGCAGCTTAGGGGGCGGGAGGGCCCTCGGTGAGCAGTTCTTC
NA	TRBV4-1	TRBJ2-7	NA	CASSPAGHFAYEQYF	TGCGCCAGCAGCCCCGCAGGACACTTTGCTTACGAGCAGTACTTC
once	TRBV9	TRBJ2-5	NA	CASSVQGQETQYF	TGTGCCAGCAGCGTACAGGGCCAAGAGACCCAGTACTTC
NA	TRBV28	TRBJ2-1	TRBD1	CASSRAGTGAYEQFF	TGTGCCAGCAGTCGGGCCGGGACAGGGGCATATGAGCAGTTCTTC
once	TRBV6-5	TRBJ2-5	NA	CASSLGTASGETQYF	TGTGCCAGCAGCCTAGGGACAGCCAGCGGGGAGACCCAGTACTTC
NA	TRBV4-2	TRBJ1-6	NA	CASSLIGGDNSPLHF	TGTGCCAGCAGCCTCATAGGGGGGGATAATTCACCCCTCCACTTT
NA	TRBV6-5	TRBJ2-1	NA	CASGGVGIPYNEQFF	TGTGCCAGCGGAGGGGTGGGGATCCCCTACAATGAGCAGTTCTTC
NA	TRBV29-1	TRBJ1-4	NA	CSVEDPFRLQEKLFF	TGCAGCGTTGAAGATCCCTTCCGCTTACAGGAAAAACTGTTTTTT
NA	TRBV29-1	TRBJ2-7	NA	CSVGRGLSEQYF	TGCAGCGTTGGCCGGGGGCTCAGCGAGCAGTACTTC
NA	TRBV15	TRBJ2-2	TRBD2	CATSPRQGGTGELFF	TGTGCCACCAGCCCCCGCCAGGGAGGGACCGGGGAGCTGTTTTTT
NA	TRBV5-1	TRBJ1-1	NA	CASSPDSTVGEAFF	TGCGCCAGCAGCCCGGACAGTACAGTCGGTGAAGCTTTCTTT
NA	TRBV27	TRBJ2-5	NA	CASEFGKTQYF	TGTGCCTCCGAGTTTGGGAAGACCCAGTACTTC
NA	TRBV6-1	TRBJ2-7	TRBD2	CASSEAPARASGRYEQYF	TGTGCCAGCAGTGAAGCGCCGGCAAGGGCTAGCGGGAGATACGAGCAGTACTTC
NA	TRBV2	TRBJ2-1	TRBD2	CASKGSMAGGPLFF	TGTGCCAGCAAAGGGTCGATGGCGGGAGGGCCCCTGTTCTTC
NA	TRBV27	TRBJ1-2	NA	CASSLGRDGNYGYTF	TGTGCCAGCAGTTTAGGGAGGGACGGGAACTATGGCTACACCTTC
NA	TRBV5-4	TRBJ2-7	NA	CATSTGGREYGYEQYF	TGTGCCACCTCCACTGGGGGCCGAGAATATGGGTACGAGCAGTACTTC
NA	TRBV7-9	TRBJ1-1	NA	CASPPGSSFSLGTEAFF	TGTGCCAGTCCTCCAGGGTCAAGTTTTTCGCTCGGCACTGAAGCTTTCTTT
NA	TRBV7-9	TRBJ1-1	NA	CASSSLAEAFF	TGTGCCAGCTCAAGTCTTGCGGAAGCTTTCTTT
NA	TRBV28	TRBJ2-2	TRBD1	CASSYQTPEIPGGDTGELFF	TGTGCCAGCAGTTACCAGACCCCCGAAATTCCAGGGGGCGACACCGGGGAGCTGTTTTTT
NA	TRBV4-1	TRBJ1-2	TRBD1	CASSPGGAYRTGGYGYTF	TGCGCCAGCAGTCCAGGCGGGGCGTACCGGACAGGGGGCTATGGCTACACCTTC
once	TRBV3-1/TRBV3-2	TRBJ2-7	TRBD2	CASSQDSGGTSYEQYF	TGTGCCAGCAGCCAAGATTCGGGGGGGACGTCCTACGAGCAGTACTTC
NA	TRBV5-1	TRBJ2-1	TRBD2	CASSLGLPYNEQFF	TGCGCCAGCAGCCTGGGACTACCCTACAATGAGCAGTTCTTC
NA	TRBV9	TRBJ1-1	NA	CASSVGAGVLTEAFF	TGTGCCAGCAGCGTAGGGGCAGGGGTGCTCACTGAAGCTTTCTTT
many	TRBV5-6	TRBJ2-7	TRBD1	CASSPHRGEQYF	TGTGCCAGCAGCCCCCACAGGGGGGAGCAGTACTTC
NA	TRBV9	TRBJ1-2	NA	CASSVQATVGYTF	TGTGCCAGCAGCGTACAGGCAACGGTCGGCTACACCTTC
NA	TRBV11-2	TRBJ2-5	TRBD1	CASRLPGQGLETQYF	TGTGCCAGCAGATTACCGGGACAGGGATTGGAGACCCAGTACTTC
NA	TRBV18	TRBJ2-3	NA	CASSPRGQNRGDTQYF	TGTGCCAGCTCACCAAGAGGGCAGAACAGAGGGGATACGCAGTATTTT
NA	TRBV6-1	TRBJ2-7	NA	CASSEWVPGEQYF	TGTGCCAGCAGTGAGTGGGTCCCGGGCGAGCAGTACTTC
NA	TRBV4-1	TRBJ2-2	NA	CASSHLARNTGELFF	TGCGCCAGCAGCCACCTAGCCCGGAACACCGGGGAGCTGTTTTTT
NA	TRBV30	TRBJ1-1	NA	CAWSVGGNTEAFF	TGTGCCTGGAGTGTTGGGGGGAACACTGAAGCTTTCTTT
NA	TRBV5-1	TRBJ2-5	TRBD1	CASSLADRGWETQYF	TGCGCCAGCAGCTTGGCCGACAGGGGGTGGGAGACCCAGTACTTC
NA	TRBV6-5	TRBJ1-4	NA	CASRIDGKLFF	TGTGCCAGCAGGATAGATGGAAAACTGTTTTTT
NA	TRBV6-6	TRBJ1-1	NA	CASSYSDSAEAFF	TGTGCCAGCAGTTACTCGGACAGTGCTGAAGCTTTCTTT
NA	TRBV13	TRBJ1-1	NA	CASSLVAAENTEAFF	TGTGCCAGCAGCTTAGTTGCAGCGGAGAACACTGAAGCTTTCTTT
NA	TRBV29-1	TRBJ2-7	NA	CSVEGIGYEQYF	TGCAGCGTGGAGGGGATAGGCTACGAGCAGTACTTC
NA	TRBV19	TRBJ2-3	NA	CASSISWSTDTQYF	TGTGCCAGTAGTATAAGTTGGAGCACAGATACGCAGTATTTT
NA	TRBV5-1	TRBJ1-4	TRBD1	CASSFTGEAVGTNEKLFF	TGCGCCAGCAGCTTTACAGGGGAGGCCGTCGGAACTAATGAAAAACTGTTTTTT
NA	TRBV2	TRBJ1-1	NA	CASSLYYPPNTEAFF	TGTGCCAGCAGTCTTTATTACCCCCCGAACACTGAAGCTTTCTTT
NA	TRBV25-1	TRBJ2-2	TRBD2	CASSVLRETTGELFF	TGTGCCAGCAGTGTCCTGCGGGAGACGACGGGGGAGCTGTTTTTT
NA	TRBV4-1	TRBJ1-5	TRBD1	CASSLDRGYWPQHF	TGCGCCAGCAGCCTAGACAGGGGGTATTGGCCCCAGCATTTT
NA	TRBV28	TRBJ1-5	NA	CASTLHQGTNQPQHF	TGTGCCAGCACCCTCCATCAGGGAACCAATCAGCCCCAGCATTTT
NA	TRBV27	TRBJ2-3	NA	CASSLKVEGFKADTQYF	TGTGCCAGCAGTTTAAAAGTTGAGGGGTTTAAGGCAGATACGCAGTATTTT
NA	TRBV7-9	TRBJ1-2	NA	CASSLSTGGYTF	TGTGCCAGCAGCTTATCTACCGGTGGCTACACCTTC
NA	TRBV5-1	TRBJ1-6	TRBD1	CASGQGTGASPLHF	TGCGCCAGCGGGCAGGGGACAGGGGCCTCACCCCTCCACTTT
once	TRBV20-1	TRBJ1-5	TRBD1	CSASFGQGASQPQHF	TGCAGTGCTAGTTTCGGACAGGGGGCTAGTCAGCCCCAGCATTTT